This TCR beta chain derives from a study of vaccination and CD4 T cells after COVID-19. Study overall: The convalescent population consisted of six males and four females, two of whom were of Hispanic ethnicity. Blood was drawn a median 72 days post second dose, range 14 to 241.

Cultured CD4+ T cells had their DNA profiled by the Oncomine TCR Beta short-read assay. TCRdb reprocessed the PCR reads with MiXCR, giving one entry per CDR3 protein. The data contain 20,000 or so distinct CDR3 sequences, roughly two fifths of them singletons. On this clonotype: Its matching antigen is unknown.

Treatment indicated: approximately nine-day PBMC culture with coronavirus spike peptide pools or control peptides (ViraFEST assay). ViraFEST sequenced TCRs after peptide-pool expansion of antigen-specific T cells. Positive tests by PCR, dated March to December 2020, predated US Alpha, Beta and Delta variants. Germline V CDR1 and CDR2: SGHDT, YYEEEE. The CDR3 loop spans 12 amino acids. V lost 3 bases and J 0 bases, leaving 4 bases between the germline ends. The chain couples TRBV5-6 to TRBJ2-7, with D unresolved. Material: CD4+ T cells from blood, cultured in vitro, obtained after SARS-CoV-2 vaccination. This TCR came from a human donor who had recovered from COVID-19. The CDR3 reads CASSYSSYEQYF. The CDR3 DNA sequence: TGTGCCAGCAGCTATAGCTCCTACGAGCAGTACTTC. The variable domain in full, with the rest retrieved from reference TRBV5-6 and TRBJ2-7, is DAGVTQSPTHLIKTRGQQVTLRCSPKSGHDTVSWYQQALGQGPQFIFQYYEEEERQRGNFPDRFSGHQFPNYSSELNVNALLLGDSALYLCASSYSSYEQYFGPGTRLTVT.